This T cell receptor beta chain emerged from a study of siplizumab effects on memory and regulatory T cells (dated by TCRdb to the late 2010s). For the study in its entirety: The effect of the anti-CD2 antibody siplizumab on alloreactive T-cell subsets was examined in allogeneic mixed lymphocyte reactions constructed from human PBMCs.

TCRbeta CDR3 sequencing was performed on sorted unstimulated T cells and on proliferating T cells recovered from mixed lymphocyte reactions. Fresh whole blood from approximately 10 HLA-typed healthy donors was used to isolate PBMCs. To map where alloreactive clones came from, CD4+ non-regulatory T cells in the unstimulated state were FACS-sorted. What the authors observed across the whole study: Unstimulated naive T cells appeared more diverse than memory T cells, and naive cells seemed to contribute substantially to the alloresponse. Roughly 75-97% of proliferating CD4+ or CD8+ clones could not be assigned a naive or memory phenotype. Because sequences at frequencies below about 10^-5 were poorly captured, only a minor fraction of alloreactive clones could be mapped back to unstimulated subsets. The suppressive function of proliferating Tregs from siplizumab cultures was not functionally confirmed. Among mappable alloreactive CD4+ clones, the Treg-derived fraction averaged approximately 66% with siplizumab versus 25% to 30% in control reactions. Siplizumab significantly reduced the cumulative frequency of alloreactive sequences traceable to unstimulated CD4+ memory T cells.

Libraries were built with the immunoSEQ multiplex PCR assay. Each sample had 85,000 to 100,000 TCR templates assayed by the deep sequencing platform. Genomic DNA extracted from sorted T cells was the material used for TCRbeta CDR3 sequencing. From the authors' description of their analysis: The R programming language was used for the clonal analysis of the TCRbeta CDR3 data. Alloreactive CD4+ and CD8+ clones were defined by comparing unstimulated samples with post-reaction CFSE-low samples. Alloreactive CD4+ clones were assigned to regulatory or non-regulatory origin by matching sequences to sorted unstimulated Treg and non-Treg repertoires. As stored in TCRdb, this immuneACCESS dataset retains in-frame rearrangements with V and J assigned. A fraction of the clones does not appear; measured against another copy, unresolved V genes explain less than half of the discrepancy, and the remainder lacks a known reason. V, J and clone size reflect that table, while D and trimming were determined from the DNA. The sample table records over 85,000 clones; over 85% of these occur just once. The ten largest account for roughly 0.3% of the sample.

The junction carries 13 bases between V and J, which are trimmed by 6 bases and 0 bases respectively. As encoded in the germline V gene, CDR1 is MNHNS while CDR2 is SASEGT. The CDR3, from cysteine to phenylalanine, totals 15 residues. The DNA shown is the 45-base CDR3, in frame from base 1. As to this clone: The antigen this receptor binds is unknown. Base quality data are lacking; no much larger clone is found one base away.

Sequencing input: non-Treg CD4+ T cells sorted from blood. The sample's cell subset or site label, decoded: FACS-sorted unstimulated CD4+ non-regulatory T cells. The TCR sequence derives from a human donor in good health. This chain joins TRBV6-1 to TRBJ2-3; no confident D gene assignment can be made. CDR3 reads: CASRTSILSTDTQYF. The sequenced DNA is TGTGCCAGCAGAACATCTATCCTTAGCACAGATACGCAGTATTTT.